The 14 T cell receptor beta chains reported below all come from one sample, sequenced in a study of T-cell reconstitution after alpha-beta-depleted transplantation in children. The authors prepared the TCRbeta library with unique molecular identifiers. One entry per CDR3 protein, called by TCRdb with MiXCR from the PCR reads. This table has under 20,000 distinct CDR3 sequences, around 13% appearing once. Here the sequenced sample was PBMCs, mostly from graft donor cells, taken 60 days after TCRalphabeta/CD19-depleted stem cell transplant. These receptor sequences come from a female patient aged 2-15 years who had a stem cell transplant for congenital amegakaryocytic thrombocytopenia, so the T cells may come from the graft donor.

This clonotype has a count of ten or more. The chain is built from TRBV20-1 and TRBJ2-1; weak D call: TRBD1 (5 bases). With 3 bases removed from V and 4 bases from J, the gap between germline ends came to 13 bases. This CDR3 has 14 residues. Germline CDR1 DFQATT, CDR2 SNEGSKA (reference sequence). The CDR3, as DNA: TGCAGTGCTAGGTCGCATACAGGATACAATGAGCAGTTCTTC. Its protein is CSARSHTGYNEQFF.

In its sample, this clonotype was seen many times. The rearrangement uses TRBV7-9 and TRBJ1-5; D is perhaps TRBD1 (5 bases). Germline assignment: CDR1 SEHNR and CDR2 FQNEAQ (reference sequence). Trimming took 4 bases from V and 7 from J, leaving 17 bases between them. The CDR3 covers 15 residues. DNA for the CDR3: TGTGCCAGCAGCTCTAGTGGGTGGGGGAGACAGCCCCAGCATTTT. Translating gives CASSSSGWGRQPQHF.

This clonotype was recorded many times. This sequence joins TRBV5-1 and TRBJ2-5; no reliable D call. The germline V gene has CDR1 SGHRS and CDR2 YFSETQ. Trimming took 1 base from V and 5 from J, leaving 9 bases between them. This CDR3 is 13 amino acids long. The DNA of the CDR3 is TGCGCCAGCAGCTTGCTGGGTATGGAGACCCAGTACTTC. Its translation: CASSLLGMETQYF.

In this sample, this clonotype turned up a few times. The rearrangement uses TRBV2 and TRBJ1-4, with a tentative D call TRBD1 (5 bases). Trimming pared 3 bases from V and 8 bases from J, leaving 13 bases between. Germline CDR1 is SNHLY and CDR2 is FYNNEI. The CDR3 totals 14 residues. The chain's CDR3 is CASSDGARSEKLFF. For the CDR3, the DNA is TGTGCCAGCAGTGACGGGGCCCGATCCGAAAAACTGTTTTTT. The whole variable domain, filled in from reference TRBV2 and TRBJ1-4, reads EPEVTQTPSHQVTQMGQEVILRCVPISNHLYFYWYRQILGQKVEFLVSFYNNEISEKSEIFDDQFSVERPDGSNFTLKIRSTKLEDSAMYFCASSDGARSEKLFFGSGTQLSVL.

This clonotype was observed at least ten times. CDR3 protein: CASSFWRDTQYF. In DNA form, the CDR3 reads TGCGCCAGCAGCTTTTGGAGAGATACGCAGTATTTT. The J gene is TRBJ2-3, the V gene TRBV5-1; D is uncertain. Trimming shortened V by 2 bases and J by 5 bases, and 6 bases separated the two germline ends. The CDR3 loop spans 12 amino acids. Looked up from germline, CDR1 is SGHRS and CDR2 is YFSETQ.

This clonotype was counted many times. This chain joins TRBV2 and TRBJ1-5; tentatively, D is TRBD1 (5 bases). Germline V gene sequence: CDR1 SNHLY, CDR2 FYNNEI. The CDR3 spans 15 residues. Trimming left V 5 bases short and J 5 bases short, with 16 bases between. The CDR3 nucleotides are TGTGCCAGCAGTCTCGGCGCCATAGGGGATCAGCCCCAGCATTTT. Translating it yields CASSLGAIGDQPQHF.

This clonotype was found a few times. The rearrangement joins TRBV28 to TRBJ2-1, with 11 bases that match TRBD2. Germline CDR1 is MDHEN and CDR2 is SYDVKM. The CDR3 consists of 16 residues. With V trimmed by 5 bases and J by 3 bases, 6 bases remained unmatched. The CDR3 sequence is CASSPIAGGYYNEQFF. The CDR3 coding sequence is TGTGCCAGCAGTCCTATAGCGGGAGGGTACTACAATGAGCAGTTCTTC.

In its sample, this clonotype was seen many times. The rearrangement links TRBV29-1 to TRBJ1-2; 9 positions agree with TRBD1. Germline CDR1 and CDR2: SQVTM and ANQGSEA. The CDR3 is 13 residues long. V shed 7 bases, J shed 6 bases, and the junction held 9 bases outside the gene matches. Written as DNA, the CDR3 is TGCAGCGCCCTGGGACAGGGAATCGATGGCTACACCTTC. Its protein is CSALGQGIDGYTF.

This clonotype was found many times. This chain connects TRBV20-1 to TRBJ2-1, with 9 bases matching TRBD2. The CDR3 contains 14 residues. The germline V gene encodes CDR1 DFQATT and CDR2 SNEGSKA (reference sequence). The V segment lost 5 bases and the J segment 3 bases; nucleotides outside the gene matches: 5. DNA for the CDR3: TGCAGTGCTGGCGGGGGGGGTAGCTACAATGAGCAGTTCTTC. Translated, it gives CSAGGGGSYNEQFF.

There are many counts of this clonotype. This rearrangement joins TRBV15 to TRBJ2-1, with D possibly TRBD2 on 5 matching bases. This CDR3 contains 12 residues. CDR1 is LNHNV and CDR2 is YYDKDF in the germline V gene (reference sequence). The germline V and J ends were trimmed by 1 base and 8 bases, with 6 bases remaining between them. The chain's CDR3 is CATSRVGDEQFF. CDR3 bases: TGTGCCACCAGCAGAGTGGGAGATGAGCAGTTCTTC.

The CDR3: CASSVVGDTEAFF. For the CDR3, the DNA is TGTGCCAGCAGCGTAGTTGGGGACACTGAAGCTTTCTTT. The gene calls are TRBV9 and TRBJ1-1; D gene uncertain. Germline CDR1 SGDLS, CDR2 YYNGEE. The CDR3 is 13 amino acids. V lost 0 bases to trimming and J lost 3 bases, with 6 bases between them.

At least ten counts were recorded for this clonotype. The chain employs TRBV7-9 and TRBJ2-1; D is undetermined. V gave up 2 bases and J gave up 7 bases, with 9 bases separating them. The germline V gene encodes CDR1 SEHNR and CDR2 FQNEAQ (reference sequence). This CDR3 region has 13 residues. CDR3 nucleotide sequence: TGTGCCAGCAGCTTAATGACGGCTAATGAGCAGTTCTTC. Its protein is CASSLMTANEQFF.

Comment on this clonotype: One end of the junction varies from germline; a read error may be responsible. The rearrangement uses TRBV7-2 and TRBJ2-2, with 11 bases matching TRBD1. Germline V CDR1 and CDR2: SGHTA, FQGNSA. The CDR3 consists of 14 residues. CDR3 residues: CACSWTGGTGEMFF. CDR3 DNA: TGTGCCTGCAGCTGGACAGGGGGCACCGGGGAGATGTTTTTT. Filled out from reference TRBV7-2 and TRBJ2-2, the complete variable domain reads GAGVSQSPSNKVTEKGKDVELRCDPISGHTALYWYRQSLGQGLEFLIYFQGNSAPDKSGLPSDRFSAERTGGSVSTLTIQRTQQEDSAVYLCACSWTGGTGEMFFGEGSRLTVL.

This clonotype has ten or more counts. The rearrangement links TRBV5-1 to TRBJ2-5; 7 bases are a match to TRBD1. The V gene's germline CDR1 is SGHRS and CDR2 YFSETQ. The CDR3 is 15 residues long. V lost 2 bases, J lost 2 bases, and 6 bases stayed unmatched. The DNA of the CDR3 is TGCGCCAGCAGCTTCGACAGGGCACTACAAGAGACCCAGTACTTC. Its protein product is CASSFDRALQETQYF. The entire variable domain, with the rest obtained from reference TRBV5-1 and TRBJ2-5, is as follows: KAGVTQTPRYLIKTRGQQVTLSCSPISGHRSVSWYQQTPGQGLQFLFEYFSETQRNKGNFPGRFSGRQFSNSRSEMNVSTLELGDSALYLCASSFDRALQETQYFGPGTRLLVL.